This T cell receptor beta chain is from a study of shared clonotypes between healthy human individuals. Study-level information: Per donor, three plates held CD4 naive cells, three held CD4 memory, two held CD8 naive and one held CD8 memory.

A few counts support this clone. No antigen is known for it. Deep-level settings were used for running the assay. The data were produced by immunoSEQ multiplex PCR, yet TCRdb's version contains in-frame clones alone and is incomplete. The sample consists of roughly 500,000 clones, approximately 95% of them appearing once. Study-level results: When naive CD4 clonotypes were compared across several donors, 4% to 6.5% were shared.

The CDR3 runs to 15 residues. The germline CDR1 and CDR2 sequences are SGHTA and FQGTGA. Unmatched junction bases numbered 2, after V lost 5 bases and J lost 0 bases. The material sequenced was naive CD4+ T cells sorted from blood. Specified subset: CD45RA+ positively selected. The receptor was isolated from a woman between 25 and 40 years old in good health. The V gene is TRBV7-3, the J gene TRBJ2-2, with 8 bases that match TRBD2. DNA for the CDR3: TGTGCCAGCAGCCCGGGACTAGCGAACACCGGGGAGCTGTTTTTT. Amino acids: CASSPGLANTGELFF.